This is a list of T cell receptor beta chains from one sample in a study of cytomegalovirus exposure and HLA in healthy donors. Profiled with immunoSEQ multiplex PCR; TCRdb holds only in-frame clones, not every one. The sample lists about 130,000 clones, around 72% seen once, with approximately 2.6% in the top ten. The sample comprised PBMCs. The receptor set was obtained from a human donor in good health. Both conserved end residues are part of each CDR3. D genes are given only for firm matches. Where a row states a size, it is once, few, many or the class of an expanded clone; other rows omit it.

d_gene: TRBD2; v_gene: TRBV6-1; abundance: once; j_gene: TRBJ2-1; CDR3nt: TGTGCCAGCAGTGCTAGCGGGAGTGGGTCCTACAATGAGCAGTTCTTC; CDR3aa: CASSASGSGSYNEQFF
d_gene: TRBD2; v_gene: TRBV11-2; abundance: NA; j_gene: TRBJ2-3; CDR3nt: TGTGCCAGCAGCTCACCTGGACTAGCCGGCACAGATACGCAGTATTTT; CDR3aa: CASSSPGLAGTDTQYF
d_gene: TRBD1; v_gene: TRBV27; abundance: NA; j_gene: TRBJ1-1; CDR3nt: TGTGCCAGCAGTGAGAGGACAGGTTGGGTCACTGAAGCTTTCTTT; CDR3aa: CASSERTGWVTEAFF
d_gene: NA; v_gene: TRBV12-5; abundance: NA; j_gene: TRBJ2-3; CDR3nt: TGTGCTAGTGGTGAGGGTACTGGCCACACAGATACGCAGTATTTT; CDR3aa: CASGEGTGHTDTQYF
d_gene: TRBD2; v_gene: TRBV2; abundance: NA; j_gene: TRBJ2-7; CDR3nt: TGTGCCAGCAAACCCGGGACTAGCTTGCGCGAGCAGTACTTC; CDR3aa: CASKPGTSLREQYF
d_gene: TRBD1; v_gene: TRBV18; abundance: NA; j_gene: TRBJ2-7; CDR3nt: TGTGCCAGCTCATCCCCCTTGGACAGGGTACCCCACGAGCAGTACTTC; CDR3aa: CASSSPLDRVPHEQYF
d_gene: TRBD2; v_gene: TRBV7-2; abundance: NA; j_gene: TRBJ2-3; CDR3nt: TGTGCCAGCAGCTTTCGACTAGCGGGGGGCGGGCGGGGAGATACGCAGTATTTT; CDR3aa: CASSFRLAGGGRGDTQYF
d_gene: NA; v_gene: TRBV9; abundance: NA; j_gene: TRBJ2-5; CDR3nt: TGTGCCAGCAGCCTTGGGAGAACGGAGACCCAGTACTTC; CDR3aa: CASSLGRTETQYF
d_gene: NA; v_gene: TRBV28; abundance: NA; j_gene: TRBJ1-1; CDR3nt: TGTGCCAGCAGTTTATTGGGGGGTCCGGACGGTTTCTTT; CDR3aa: CASSLLGGPDGFF
d_gene: TRBD2; v_gene: TRBV7-9; abundance: NA; j_gene: TRBJ2-1; CDR3nt: TGTGCCAGCAGCTTGAGTGCGGGGGGAGGATACAATGAGCAGTTCTTC; CDR3aa: CASSLSAGGGYNEQFF